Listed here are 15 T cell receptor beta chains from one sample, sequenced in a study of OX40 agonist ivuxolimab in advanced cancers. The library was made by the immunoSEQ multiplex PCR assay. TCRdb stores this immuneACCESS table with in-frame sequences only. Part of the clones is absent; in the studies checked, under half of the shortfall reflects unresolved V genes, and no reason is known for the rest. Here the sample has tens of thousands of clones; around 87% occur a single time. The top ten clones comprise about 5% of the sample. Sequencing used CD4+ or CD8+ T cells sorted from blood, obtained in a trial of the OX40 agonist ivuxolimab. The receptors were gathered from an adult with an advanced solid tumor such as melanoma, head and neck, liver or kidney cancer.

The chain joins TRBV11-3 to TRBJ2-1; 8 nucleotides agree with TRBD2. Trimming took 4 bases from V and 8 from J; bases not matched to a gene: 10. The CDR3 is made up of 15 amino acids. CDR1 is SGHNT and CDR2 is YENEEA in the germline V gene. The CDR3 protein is CASSSRLDGRDEQFF. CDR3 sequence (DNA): TGTGCCAGCAGCTCTCGGCTTGACGGGAGGGATGAGCAGTTCTTC.

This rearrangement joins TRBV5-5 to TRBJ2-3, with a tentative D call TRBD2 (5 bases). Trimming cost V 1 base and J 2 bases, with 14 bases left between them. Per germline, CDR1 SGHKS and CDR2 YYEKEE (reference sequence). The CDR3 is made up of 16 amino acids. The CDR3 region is CASSLMGSTYTDTQYF. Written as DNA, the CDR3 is TGTGCCAGCAGCTTGATGGGGAGCACCTACACAGATACGCAGTATTTT.

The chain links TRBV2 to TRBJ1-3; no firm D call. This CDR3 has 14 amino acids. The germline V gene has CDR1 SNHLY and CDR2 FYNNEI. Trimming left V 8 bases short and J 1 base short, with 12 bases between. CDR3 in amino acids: CASRREPSGNTIYF. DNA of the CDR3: TGTGCCAGCCGAAGAGAGCCTTCTGGAAACACCATATATTTT.

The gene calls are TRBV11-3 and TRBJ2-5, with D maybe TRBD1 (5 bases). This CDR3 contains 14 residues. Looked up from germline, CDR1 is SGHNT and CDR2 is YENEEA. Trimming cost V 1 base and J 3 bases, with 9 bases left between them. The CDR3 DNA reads TGTGCCAGCAGCTTAGCAGGGATAGAAGAGACCCAGTACTTC. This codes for CASSLAGIEETQYF.

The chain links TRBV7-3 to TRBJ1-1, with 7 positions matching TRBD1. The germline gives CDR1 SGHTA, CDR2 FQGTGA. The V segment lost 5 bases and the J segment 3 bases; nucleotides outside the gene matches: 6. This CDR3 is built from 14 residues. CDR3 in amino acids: CASSATGADTEAFF. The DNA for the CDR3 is TGTGCCAGCAGCGCCACAGGGGCAGACACTGAAGCTTTCTTT.

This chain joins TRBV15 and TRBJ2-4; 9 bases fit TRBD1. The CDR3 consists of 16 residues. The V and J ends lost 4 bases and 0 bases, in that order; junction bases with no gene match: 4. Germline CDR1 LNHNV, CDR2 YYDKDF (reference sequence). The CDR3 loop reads CATSKGQGLAKNIQYF. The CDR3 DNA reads TGTGCCACCAGCAAGGGACAGGGATTAGCCAAAAACATTCAGTACTTC.

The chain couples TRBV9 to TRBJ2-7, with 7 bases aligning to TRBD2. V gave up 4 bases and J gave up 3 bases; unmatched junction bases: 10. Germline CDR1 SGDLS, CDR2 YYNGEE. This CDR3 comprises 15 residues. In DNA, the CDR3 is TGTGCCAGCAGCACGGGACTAAGAAACTACTACGAGCAGTACTTC. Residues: CASSTGLRNYYEQYF.

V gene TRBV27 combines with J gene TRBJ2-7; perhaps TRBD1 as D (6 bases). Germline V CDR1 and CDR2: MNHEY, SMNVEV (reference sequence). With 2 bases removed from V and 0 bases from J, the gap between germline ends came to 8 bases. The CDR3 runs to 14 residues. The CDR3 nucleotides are TGTGCCAGCAGTTTAACCAGGGGCTCCTACGAGCAGTACTTC. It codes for CASSLTRGSYEQYF.

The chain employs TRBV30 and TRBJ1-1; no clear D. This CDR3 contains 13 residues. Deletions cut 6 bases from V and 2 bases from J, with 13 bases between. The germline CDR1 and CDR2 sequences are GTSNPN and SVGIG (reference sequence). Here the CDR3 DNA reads TGTGCCTGTTTATCTTTAGTTAACACTGAAGCTTTCTTT. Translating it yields CACLSLVNTEAFF.

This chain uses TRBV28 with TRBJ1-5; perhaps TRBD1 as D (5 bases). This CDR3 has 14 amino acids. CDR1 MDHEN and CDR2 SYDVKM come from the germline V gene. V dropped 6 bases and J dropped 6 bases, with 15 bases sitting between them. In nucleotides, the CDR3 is TGTGCCAGCAGCGGGCCGTATAGGGGTCAGCCCCAGCATTTT. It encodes CASSGPYRGQPQHF.

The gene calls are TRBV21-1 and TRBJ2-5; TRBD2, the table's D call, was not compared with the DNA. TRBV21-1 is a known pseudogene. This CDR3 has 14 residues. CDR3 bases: TGTGCCAGCAGCCTTCGAGGGAGGGGAGAGACCCAGTACTTC. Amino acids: CASSLRGRGETQYF.

Written as DNA, the CDR3 is TGTGCCAGCAGTGAAGCGGACCCTAAAGAGACCCAGTACTTC. Encoded protein: CASSEADPKETQYF. This sequence joins TRBV6-1 and TRBJ2-5; D remains ambiguous. The CDR3 is 14 residues long. In germline, CDR1 is MNHNS, CDR2 SASEGT. The V end was cut by 0 bases, the J end by 3 bases, with 8 bases between.

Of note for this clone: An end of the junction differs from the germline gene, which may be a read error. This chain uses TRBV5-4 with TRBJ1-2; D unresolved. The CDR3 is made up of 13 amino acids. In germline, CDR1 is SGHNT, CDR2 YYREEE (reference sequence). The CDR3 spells CASSQVRGYGYTF. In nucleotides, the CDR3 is TGCGCCAGCAGCCAAGTTCGCGGCTATGGCTACACCTTC.

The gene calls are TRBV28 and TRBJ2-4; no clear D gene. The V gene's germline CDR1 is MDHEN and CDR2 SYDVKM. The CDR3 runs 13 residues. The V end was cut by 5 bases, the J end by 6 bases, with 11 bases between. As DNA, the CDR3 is TGTGCCAGCAGTCCCCACGGAGCAAACATTCAGTACTTC. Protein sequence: CASSPHGANIQYF. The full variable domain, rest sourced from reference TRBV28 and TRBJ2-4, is DVKVTQSSRYLVKRTGEKVFLECVQDMDHENMFWYRQDPGLGLRLIYFSYDVKMKEKGDIPEGYSVSREKKERFSLILESASTNQTSMYLCASSPHGANIQYFGAGTRLSVL.

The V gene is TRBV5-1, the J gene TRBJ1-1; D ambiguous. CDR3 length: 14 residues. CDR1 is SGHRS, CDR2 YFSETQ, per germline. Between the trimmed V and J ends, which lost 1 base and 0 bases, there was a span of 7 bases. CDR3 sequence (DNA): TGCGCCAGCAGCTTGCTTTCCATGAACACTGAAGCTTTCTTT. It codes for CASSLLSMNTEAFF.